The T cell receptor beta chain under discussion was sequenced for a study of response to subunit inactivated influenza vaccine. Remarks on this clonotype: The antigen is not known.

TCRdb reprocessed the RT-PCR reads with MiXCR, giving one entry per CDR3 protein. The sample contains some 520,000 distinct CDR3 sequences, about 15% of which appear only once. Study-level points and caveats: That few new T cells are recruited by each seasonal influenza vaccination was the authors' suggestion.

Germline V gives CDR1 SGHTA, CDR2 FQGNSA. This CDR3 contains 15 residues. V lost 4 bases and J lost 7; bases outside the gene matches: 7. The chain combines TRBV7-2 with TRBJ2-2, with 9 bases fitting TRBD1. The sequencing here drew on CD4+ T cells sorted from PBMCs, taken about 23 months after vaccination. The clonotype originates from a man between 50 and 69 years old who received an inactivated influenza vaccine. The CDR3 is CASSSGQGGVGELFF. CDR3 bases: TGTGCCAGCAGCTCGGGACAGGGAGGCGTCGGGGAGCTGTTTTTT.